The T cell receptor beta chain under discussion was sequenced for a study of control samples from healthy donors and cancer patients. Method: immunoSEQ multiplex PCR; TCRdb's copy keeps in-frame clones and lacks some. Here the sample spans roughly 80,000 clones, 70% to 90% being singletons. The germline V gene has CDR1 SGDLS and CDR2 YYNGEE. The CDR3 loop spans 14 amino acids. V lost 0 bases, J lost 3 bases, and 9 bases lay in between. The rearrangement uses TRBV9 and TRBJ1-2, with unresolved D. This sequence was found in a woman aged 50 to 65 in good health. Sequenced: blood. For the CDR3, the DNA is TGTGCCAGCAGCGTAGGGACTAGAGACTATGGCTACACCTTC. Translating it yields CASSVGTRDYGYTF.